A single sample is the source of the 25 T cell receptor beta chains below, sequenced in a study of shared clonotypes between healthy human individuals. TCRdb's copy holds only in-frame clones and misses some; the assay was immunoSEQ multiplex PCR. Altogether more than 2 million clones are present, around 95% being singletons, with the ten largest covering 0.1% to 0.15%. The sample taken for sequencing was naive CD4+ T cells sorted from blood. The sample's subset: CD45RA+ positively selected. The origin of the receptors is a man aged 18 to 30 in good health.

This chain connects TRBV7-2 to TRBJ1-4, with TRBD1 matching over 12 bases. V gave up 3 bases and J gave up 7 bases; unmatched junction bases: 9. Per the germline V gene, CDR1 is SGHTA and CDR2 is FQGNSA. This CDR3 region has 17 residues. The CDR3 DNA is TGTGCCAGCAGCTTGGGACAGGGGGCTTCCCTAGGTGAAAAACTGTTTTTT. It encodes CASSLGQGASLGEKLFF.

The chain is built from TRBV27 and TRBJ2-7; TRBD1 aligns across 8 bases. The CDR3 runs 15 residues. V shed 2 bases and J 3 bases; nucleotides not matched to a gene: 6. The germline V gene encodes CDR1 MNHEY and CDR2 SMNVEV (reference sequence). The chain's CDR3 is CASSLHRGIIYEQYF. CDR3 in DNA: TGTGCCAGCAGTTTACACAGGGGGATTATCTACGAGCAGTACTTC.

This sequence joins TRBV2 and TRBJ2-1; TRBD1 might be the D (6 bases). The CDR3 runs to 15 residues. Germline V gives CDR1 SNHLY, CDR2 FYNNEI. Trimming cost V 6 bases and J 8 bases, with 20 bases left between them. The chain's CDR3 is CASSPGQGRNDEQFF. DNA for the CDR3: TGTGCCAGCAGCCCTGGGCAGGGGAGAAACGATGAGCAGTTCTTC.

The chain carries TRBV30 and TRBJ1-3; 7 bases fit TRBD1. This CDR3 is 14 amino acids long. V lost 0 bases to trimming and J lost 4 bases; unmatched junction nucleotides: 3. The V gene's germline CDR1 is GTSNPN and CDR2 SVGIG (reference sequence). CDR3 in DNA: TGTGCCTGGAGTGTTAGGGGACAGGGAAACACCATATATTTT. It specifies CAWSVRGQGNTIYF.

For this clone: Other DNA sequences of this sample code for an identical CDR3. The V gene is TRBV30, the J gene TRBJ2-7, with D unclear. V lost 0 bases, J lost 2 bases, and 5 bases lay in between. Per germline, CDR1 GTSNPN and CDR2 SVGIG (reference sequence). This CDR3 is 12 amino acids long. CDR3 loop: CAWSVRAYEQYF. As DNA, the CDR3 is TGTGCCTGGAGTGTACGTGCCTACGAGCAGTACTTC. Supplemented by reference TRBV30 and TRBJ2-7, the full variable domain reads SQTIHQWPATLVQPVGSPLSLECTVEGTSNPNLYWYRQAAGRGLQLLFYSVGIGQISSEVPQNLSASRPQDRQFILSSKKLLLSDSGFYLCAWSVRAYEQYFGPGTRLTVT.

The rearrangement uses TRBV9 and TRBJ2-2, with TRBD2 identical over 10 bases. V lost 4 bases, J lost 2 bases, and 20 bases stayed unmatched. The CDR3 extends over 21 amino acids. CDR1 is SGDLS, CDR2 YYNGEE, per germline. The CDR3: CASSPRGGKLAGSINTGELFF. The CDR3 region has the DNA TGTGCCAGCAGCCCCAGGGGGGGGAAACTAGCGGGAAGTATCAACACCGGGGAGCTGTTTTTT. The complete variable domain, with remaining parts taken from reference TRBV9 and TRBJ2-2, reads DSGVTQTPKHLITATGQRVTLRCSPRSGDLSVYWYQQSLDQGLQFLIQYYNGEERAKGNILERFSAQQFPDLHSELNLSSLELGDSALYFCASSPRGGKLAGSINTGELFFGEGSRLTVL.

This chain joins TRBV30 and TRBJ1-1; D remains unclear. This CDR3 spans 13 amino acids. The V end lost 2 bases, the J end lost 4 bases, and 11 bases lay between the germline ends. The V gene's germline CDR1 is GTSNPN and CDR2 SVGIG (reference sequence). The CDR3 sequence: CAWSNLRGTEAFF. The CDR3 DNA sequence: TGTGCCTGGAGTAATTTGAGAGGCACTGAAGCTTTCTTT.

J is TRBJ1-5 and V is TRBV4-2, with unresolved D. With 0 bases removed from V and 0 bases from J, the gap between germline ends came to 6 bases. The CDR3 extends over 15 amino acids. Germline V gene sequence: CDR1 LGHNA, CDR2 YNFKEQ. CDR3 nucleotide sequence: TGTGCCAGCAGCCAAGATGGGGATAGCAATCAGCCCCAGCATTTT. This gives the protein CASSQDGDSNQPQHF.

The chain carries TRBV19 and TRBJ2-2; D not certain. The germline gives CDR1 LNHDA, CDR2 SQIVND (reference sequence). The CDR3 is made up of 14 amino acids. Trimming cost V 2 bases and J 3 bases, with 7 bases left between them. CDR3 in amino acids: CASSISSDTGELFF. CDR3 nucleotides: TGTGCCAGTAGTATATCGTCGGACACCGGGGAGCTGTTTTTT.

V is TRBV5-1 and J is TRBJ2-1; 8 bases are shared with TRBD1. V lost 3 bases to trimming and J lost 7 bases; unmatched junction nucleotides: 3. CDR3 length: 13 residues. Germline V CDR1 and CDR2: SGHRS, YFSETQ. CDR3 amino acids: CASSSQGANEQFF. CDR3 nucleotide sequence: TGCGCCAGCAGCTCGCAGGGGGCTAATGAGCAGTTCTTC.

In regard to this clone: Different DNA sequences within this sample yield the same CDR3. The chain is built from TRBV6-5 and TRBJ1-1; no firm D call. The CDR3 has 14 amino acids. V shed 0 bases and J shed 1 base, with 6 bases lying between them. CDR1 is MNHEY, CDR2 SVGAGI, per germline. CDR3 amino acids: CASSYSNRNTEAFF. The CDR3, as DNA: TGTGCCAGCAGTTACTCGAACCGGAACACTGAAGCTTTCTTT.

This clone was seen just once. The chain has TRBV13 and TRBJ1-2; 9 bases map to TRBD1. This CDR3 is built from 14 residues. V trimming: 6 bases; J trimming: 7 bases; junction bases outside the gene matches: 9. Per the germline V gene, CDR1 is PRHDT and CDR2 is FYEKMQ (reference sequence). The CDR3 DNA reads TGTGCCAGCAGATTTACAGGGGGCGGTCCTGGCTACACCTTC. Translated, it gives CASRFTGGGPGYTF.

On this clone: The same CDR3 can be traced to other DNA sequences in this sample. This chain links TRBV11-2 with TRBJ2-2, with no clear D. Germline V CDR1 and CDR2: SGHAT, FQNNGV. CDR3 length: 12 amino acids. Trimming took off 1 base at V and 6 bases at J, with 3 bases between the two ends. CDR3 amino acids: CASSLGPGELFF. For the CDR3, the DNA is TGTGCCAGCAGCTTAGGACCCGGGGAGCTGTTTTTT.

About this clone itself: This same CDR3 is encoded by further DNA sequences in the sample. The V gene is TRBV6-5, the J gene TRBJ2-7; unclear D gene. This CDR3 spans 12 amino acids. Germline V gene sequence: CDR1 MNHEY, CDR2 SVGAGI. V lost 5 bases and J 4 bases, leaving 9 bases between the germline ends. This CDR3 reads CASSLTGYEQYF. The CDR3 nucleotides are TGTGCCAGCAGTCTAACCGGGTACGAGCAGTACTTC.

The chain carries TRBV7-9 and TRBJ2-2; D is possibly TRBD2 (5 bases). The germline V gene has CDR1 SEHNR and CDR2 FQNEAQ (reference sequence). V dropped 4 bases and J dropped 4 bases, with 13 bases sitting between them. The CDR3 length is 15 residues. The CDR3 loop reads CASSSGDRSTGELFF. DNA of the CDR3: TGTGCCAGCAGCTCCGGGGATCGGTCCACCGGGGAGCTGTTTTTT.

The rearrangement joins TRBV4-3 to TRBJ2-5, with 9 bases aligning to TRBD2. Germline V gene lookup returns CDR1 LGHNA and CDR2 YSLEER. This CDR3 comprises 15 residues. V lost 3 bases to trimming and J lost 0 bases; unmatched junction nucleotides: 2. For the CDR3, the DNA is TGCGCCAGCAGCCAGAGCGGGAGGTACCAAGAGACCCAGTACTTC. It specifies CASSQSGRYQETQYF.

This chain connects TRBV5-1 to TRBJ2-7; D is perhaps TRBD2 (7 bases). This CDR3 contains 13 residues. From germline, CDR1 is SGHRS and CDR2 YFSETQ. The V and J ends lost 7 bases and 0 bases respectively, with 11 bases between them. The CDR3 spells CASRGDISYEQYF. CDR3 nucleotides: TGCGCCAGCCGGGGGGACATCTCCTACGAGCAGTACTTC.

There are a few counts of this clone. The CDR3: CASSLGSNYEQYF. In DNA form, the CDR3 reads TGTGCCAGCAGCTTGGGGTCAAATTACGAGCAGTACTTC. The rearrangement links TRBV5-4 to TRBJ2-5; no firm D call. The better agreement between TRBJ2-7 and the DNA end casts doubt on the J call. The CDR3 has 13 amino acids. From germline, CDR1 is SGHNT and CDR2 YYREEE (reference sequence).

V usage is TRBV10-3 and J usage is TRBJ2-3; D possibly uses TRBD1 or TRBD2 (5 bases each). This CDR3 contains 15 residues. Trimming removed 4 bases at V and 5 bases at J, with 16 bases between. CDR1 is ENHRY, CDR2 SYGVKD, per germline. The CDR3 protein is CAISGGAIDGDTQYF. The CDR3 coding sequence is TGTGCCATCAGTGGAGGGGCGATTGACGGAGATACGCAGTATTTT.

This chain's CDR3 is CASSPNGQGQEGSPLHF. CDR3 bases: TGTGCCAGCTCACCTAACGGACAGGGACAGGAGGGTTCACCCCTCCACTTT. This chain uses TRBV18 with TRBJ1-6; 8 bases line up with TRBD1. The CDR3 is 17 amino acids. Germline V CDR1 and CDR2: KGHSH, LQKENI. J was trimmed by 9 bases and V by 3 bases; bases with no gene match: 13.

The chain recombines TRBV6-5 with TRBJ1-2, with D tentatively TRBD1 (5 bases). The germline gives CDR1 MNHEY, CDR2 SVGAGI. V lost 2 bases to trimming and J lost 4 bases, with 17 bases between them. There are 16 residues in the CDR3. CDR3 loop: CASSYENYGTFYGYTF. The CDR3 nucleotides are TGTGCCAGCAGTTACGAGAATTACGGGACCTTCTATGGCTACACCTTC.

This chain joins TRBV28 and TRBJ2-7; the D gene is possibly TRBD1 (5 bases). Germline V gives CDR1 MDHEN, CDR2 SYDVKM. V gave up 5 bases and J gave up 6 bases, with 14 bases separating them. CDR3 length equals 13 residues. The CDR3 protein is CASSSPGRVEQYF. CDR3 coding DNA: TGTGCCAGCAGTAGCCCGGGCAGGGTCGAGCAGTACTTC.

Details on this clone: Other DNA sequences from this sample encode an identical CDR3 as well. The V and J genes are TRBV5-1 and TRBJ2-7, with D possibly called TRBD1 or TRBD2 (5 bases each). Germline V gene lookup returns CDR1 SGHRS and CDR2 YFSETQ. This CDR3 is 14 amino acids long. V lost 0 bases and J lost 1, with 8 bases in between. Here the CDR3 reads CASSLAEGSYEQYF. The CDR3 nucleotides read TGCGCCAGCAGCTTGGCCGAGGGGTCCTACGAGCAGTACTTC.

As concerns this clone: This sample also contains other DNA sequences that code for the same CDR3. This rearrangement joins TRBV5-1 to TRBJ2-1, with 8 bases identical to TRBD1. The J segment lost 3 bases and the V segment lost 0 bases, leaving 2 bases of the junction unmatched. Germline V gene lookup returns CDR1 SGHRS and CDR2 YFSETQ. CDR3 length: 15 amino acids. Written as DNA, the CDR3 is TGCGCCAGCAGCTTGGCAGGGGGCAACTACAATGAGCAGTTCTTC. Translating gives CASSLAGGNYNEQFF.

The J gene is TRBJ2-1, the V gene TRBV5-1; maybe TRBD1 (5 bases). Germline V gives CDR1 SGHRS, CDR2 YFSETQ. The V end was cut by 4 bases, the J end by 2 bases, with 13 bases between. CDR3 length: 15 residues. CDR3 in DNA: TGCGCCAGCAGCGCCGACAGCCATACCTACAATGAGCAGTTCTTC. This codes for CASSADSHTYNEQFF.